This T cell receptor (beta chain) was identified in a study of prognosis after radiotherapy for stage I lung cancer. From genomic DNA, two-round multiplex PCR was used to amplify TCR beta CDR3. Specific primers for each TRBV and TRBJ gene were what first-round PCR used. TCRdb redid the calling of the multiplex PCR reads with MiXCR, one entry per CDR3 protein. The sample shows under 20,000 distinct CDR3 sequences, more than 35% of them seen only once. This clonotype was seen ten or more times. Germline loops: CDR1 SGHAT, CDR2 FQNNGV. The CDR3 length is 14 residues. V was pared by 4 bases and J by 6 bases, with 14 bases between.

The rearrangement links TRBV11-2 to TRBJ2-3; D might be TRBD2 (6 bases). The sequenced sample was PBMCs, obtained before or after stereotactic body radiation therapy (not recorded which). The source of this sequence is a donor over 45 with non-small cell lung cancer. The CDR3 DNA is TGTGCCAGCAGCTGGGGACTTTCTGTGGATACGCAGTATTTT. Translation gives CASSWGLSVDTQYF.